This TCR beta chain was captured by sequencing in a study of cytomegalovirus exposure and HLA in healthy donors. Study details: Inside one of the first data releases sat about 91 million unique TCRs taken from HLA-typed donors. General observations from the study: A later analysis showed that HLA-associated TCR beta chains had undergone more clonal expansion than equally common others. When presence/absence was analysed, sequencing depth was taken to be roughly uniform across donors. Association of about 17,000 TCR beta sequences with HLA alleles was found at 0.05 false discovery rate in a later analysis.

Looked up from germline, CDR1 is GTSNPN and CDR2 is SVGIG (reference sequence). Deletions cut 4 bases from V and 4 bases from J, with 8 bases between. This CDR3 has 11 residues. Vbeta (60) and Jbeta (13) primers were used in the PCR. TCRdb's copy holds only in-frame clones and misses some; the assay was immunoSEQ multiplex PCR. The profile shows some 130,000 clones, around 77% of them singletons. In the case of this clone: Its antigen is as yet unknown.

Input material: PBMCs. The clonotype originates from a male donor in good health and CMV-seropositive. The chain combines TRBV30 with TRBJ2-7, with a possible D match to TRBD2 (6 bases). The CDR3 protein is CAWTRGYEQYF. DNA for the CDR3: TGTGCCTGGACCCGGGGGTACGAGCAGTACTTC.